This TCR beta chain came from a study of graft-versus-host responses after intestinal transplantation. Study-wide context: Each recipient received anti-thymocyte globulin induction, then tacrolimus and steroids for around 3 years.

Clones were sequenced by immunoSEQ multiplex PCR, and TCRdb holds only the in-frame ones, with some missing. This table has about 25,000 clones, roughly 93% appearing once. This CDR3 region has 14 residues. Germline lookup yields CDR1 MNHNY and CDR2 SVGAGI (reference sequence). Trimming removed 7 bases from V and 0 bases from J, with 12 bases in between. The receptor was isolated from a human patient who received an intestinal transplant, so some T cells may come from the graft donor. J is TRBJ1-2 and V is TRBV6-6; D is perhaps TRBD1 (5 bases). Material: PBMCs, obtained 18 days after transplant. CDR3 sequence: CASTHGTPNYGYTF. The CDR3 bases are TGTGCCAGCACTCACGGGACCCCTAACTATGGCTACACCTTC.